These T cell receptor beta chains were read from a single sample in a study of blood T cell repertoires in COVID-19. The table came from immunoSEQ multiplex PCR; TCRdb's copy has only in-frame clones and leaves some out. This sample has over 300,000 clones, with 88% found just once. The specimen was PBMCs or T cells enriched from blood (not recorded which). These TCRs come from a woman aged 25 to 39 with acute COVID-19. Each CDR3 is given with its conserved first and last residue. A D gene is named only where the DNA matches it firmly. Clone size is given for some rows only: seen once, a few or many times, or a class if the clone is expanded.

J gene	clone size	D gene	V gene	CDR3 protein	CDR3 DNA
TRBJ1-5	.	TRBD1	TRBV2	CASSLDRGDDLQHF	TGTGCCAGCAGTCTAGACAGGGGGGACGACCTCCAGCATTTT
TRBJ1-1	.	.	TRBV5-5	CASSLGAGPKNTEAFF	TGTGCCAGCAGCTTGGGGGCAGGGCCTAAGAACACTGAAGCTTTCTTT
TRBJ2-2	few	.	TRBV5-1	CASSSIAGPANTGELFF	TGCGCCAGCAGCTCGATTGCAGGGCCTGCCAACACCGGGGAGCTGTTTTTT
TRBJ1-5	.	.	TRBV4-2	CASSQDSAGDQPQHF	TGTGCCAGCAGCCAAGATTCGGCAGGGGATCAGCCCCAGCATTTT
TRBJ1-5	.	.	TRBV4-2	CASSQREPGGGSQPQHF	TGTGCCAGCAGCCAACGGGAGCCGGGGGGGGGAAGTCAGCCCCAGCATTTT
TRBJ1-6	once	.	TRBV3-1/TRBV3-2	CASSQRQTNSPLHF	TGTGCCAGCAGCCAACGACAGACTAATTCACCCCTCCACTTT
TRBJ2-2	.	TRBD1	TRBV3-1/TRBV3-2	CASGRQGVPGELFF	TGTGCCAGCGGTCGACAGGGTGTCCCCGGGGAGCTGTTTTTT
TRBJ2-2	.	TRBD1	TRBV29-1	CSAGQGGGELFF	TGCAGCGCGGGACAGGGTGGCGGGGAGCTGTTTTTT
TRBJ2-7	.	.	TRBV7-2	CASSWRDKPYEQYF	TGTGCCAGCAGCTGGAGGGATAAGCCCTACGAGCAGTACTTC
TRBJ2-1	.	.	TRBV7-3	CASSSGASSYNEQFF	TGTGCCAGCAGCTCGGGTGCAAGCTCCTACAATGAGCAGTTCTTC
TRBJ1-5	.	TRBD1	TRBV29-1	CSVGQGDSNQPQHF	TGCAGCGTTGGACAGGGGGATAGCAATCAGCCCCAGCATTTT
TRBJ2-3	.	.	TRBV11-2	CASSPSSGGHTDTQYF	TGTGCCAGCAGCCCATCCTCCGGGGGTCACACAGATACGCAGTATTTT
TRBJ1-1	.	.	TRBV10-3	CATQDRMNTEAFF	TGTGCCACCCAGGACAGAATGAACACTGAAGCTTTCTTT
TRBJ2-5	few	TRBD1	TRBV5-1	CASSLGTVEETQYF	TGCGCCAGCAGCCTCGGGACAGTAGAAGAGACCCAGTACTTC
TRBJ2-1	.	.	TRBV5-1	CASTPLGPPTYNEQFF	TGCGCCAGCACACCTCTGGGCCCCCCTACCTACAATGAGCAGTTCTTC
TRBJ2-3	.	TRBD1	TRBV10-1	CASSEGHRGIGDTQYF	TGCGCCAGCAGTGAGGGTCACAGGGGAATCGGAGATACGCAGTATTTT
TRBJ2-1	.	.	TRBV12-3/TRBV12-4	CASSLGLRGEQFF	TGTGCCAGCAGTTTAGGGCTACGAGGTGAGCAGTTCTTC
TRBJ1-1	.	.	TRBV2	CASSRDTTEAFF	TGTGCCAGCAGCCGGGACACCACTGAAGCTTTCTTT
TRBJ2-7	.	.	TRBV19	CASSIDSGSLYEQYF	TGTGCCAGTAGTATAGATAGCGGCAGCCTCTACGAGCAGTACTTC
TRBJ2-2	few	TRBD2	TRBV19	CASSGSGGARPGELFF	TGTGCCAGTAGCGGCAGCGGGGGGGCAAGGCCCGGGGAGCTGTTTTTT
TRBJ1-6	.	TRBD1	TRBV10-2	CASTGQGLSSYNSPLHF	TGCGCCAGCACGGGACAGGGCCTTAGCTCCTATAATTCACCCCTCCACTTT
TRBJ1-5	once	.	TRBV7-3	CASSSDTSNQPQHF	TGTGCCAGCAGTTCAGACACTAGCAATCAGCCCCAGCATTTT